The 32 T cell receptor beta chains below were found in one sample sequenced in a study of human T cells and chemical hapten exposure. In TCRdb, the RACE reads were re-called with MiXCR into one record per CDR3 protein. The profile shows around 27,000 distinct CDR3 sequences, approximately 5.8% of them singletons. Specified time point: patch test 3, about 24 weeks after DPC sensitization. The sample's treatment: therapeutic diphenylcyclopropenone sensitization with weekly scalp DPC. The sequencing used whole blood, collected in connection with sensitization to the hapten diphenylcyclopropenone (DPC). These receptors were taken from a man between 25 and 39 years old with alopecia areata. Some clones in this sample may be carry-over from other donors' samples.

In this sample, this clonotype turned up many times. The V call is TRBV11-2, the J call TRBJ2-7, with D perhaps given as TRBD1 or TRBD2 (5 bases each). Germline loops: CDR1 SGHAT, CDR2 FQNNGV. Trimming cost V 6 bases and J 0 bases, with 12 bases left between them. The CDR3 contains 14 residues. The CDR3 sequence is CASRPGRHSYEQYF. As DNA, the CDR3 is TGTGCCAGCAGACCGGGACGCCACTCCTACGAGCAGTACTTC.

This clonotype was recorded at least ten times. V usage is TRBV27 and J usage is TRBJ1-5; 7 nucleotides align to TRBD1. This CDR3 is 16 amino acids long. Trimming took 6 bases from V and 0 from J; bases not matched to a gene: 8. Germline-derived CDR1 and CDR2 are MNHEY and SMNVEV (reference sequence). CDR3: CASSPGTANSNQPQHF. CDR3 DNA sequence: TGTGCCAGCAGCCCCGGGACAGCTAATAGCAATCAGCCCCAGCATTTT.

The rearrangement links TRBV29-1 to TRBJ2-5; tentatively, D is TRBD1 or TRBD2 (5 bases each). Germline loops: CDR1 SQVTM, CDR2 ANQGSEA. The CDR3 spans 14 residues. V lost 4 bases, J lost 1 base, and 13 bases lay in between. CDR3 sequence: CSVGGEGIQETQYF. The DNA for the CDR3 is TGCAGCGTTGGGGGAGAGGGGATCCAAGAGACCCAGTACTTC.

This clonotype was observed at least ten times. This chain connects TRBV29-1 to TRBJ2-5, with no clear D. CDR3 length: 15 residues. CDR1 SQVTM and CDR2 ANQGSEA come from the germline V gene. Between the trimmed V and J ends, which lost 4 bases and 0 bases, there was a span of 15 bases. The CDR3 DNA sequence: TGCAGCGTTGCTGGGCTGGCTTGGTACCAAGAGACCCAGTACTTC. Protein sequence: CSVAGLAWYQETQYF. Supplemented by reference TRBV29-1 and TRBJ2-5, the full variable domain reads SAVISQKPSRDICQRGTSLTIQCQVDSQVTMMFWYRQQPGQSLTLIATANQGSEATYESGFVIDKFPISRPNLTFSTLTVSNMSPEDSSIYLCSVAGLAWYQETQYFGPGTRLLVL.

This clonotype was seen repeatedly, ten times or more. CDR3 in amino acids: CATLRDPNSPLHF. CDR3 in DNA: TGTGCCACCCTCCGGGACCCCAATTCACCCCTCCACTTT. The V and J genes are TRBV5-4 and TRBJ1-6; a weak D match, TRBD1 (5 bases). Trimming took off 9 bases at V and 7 bases at J, with 14 bases between the two ends. Germline CDR1 is SGHNT and CDR2 is YYREEE (reference sequence). The CDR3 totals 13 residues.

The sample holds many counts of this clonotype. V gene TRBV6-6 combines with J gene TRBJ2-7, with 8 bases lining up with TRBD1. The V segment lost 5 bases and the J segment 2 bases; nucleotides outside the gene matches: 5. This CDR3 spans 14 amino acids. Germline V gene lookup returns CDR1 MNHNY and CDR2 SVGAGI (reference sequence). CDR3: CASSTGQGTYEQYF. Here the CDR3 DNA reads TGTGCCAGCAGTACTGGACAGGGCACCTACGAGCAGTACTTC.

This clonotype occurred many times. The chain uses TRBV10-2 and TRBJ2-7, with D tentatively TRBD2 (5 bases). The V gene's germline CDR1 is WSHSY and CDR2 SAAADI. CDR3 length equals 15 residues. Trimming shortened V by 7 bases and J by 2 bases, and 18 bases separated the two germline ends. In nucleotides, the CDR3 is TGCGCCAGCACAGAGGTGGCCGGGGAGCCCTACGAGCAGTACTTC. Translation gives CASTEVAGEPYEQYF.

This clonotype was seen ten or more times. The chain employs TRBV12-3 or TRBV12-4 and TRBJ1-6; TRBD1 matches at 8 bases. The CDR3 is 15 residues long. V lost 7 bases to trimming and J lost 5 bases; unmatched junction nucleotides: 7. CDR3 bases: TGTGCCAGCACTCAAGGACAGGGCGATAATTCACCCCTCCACTTT. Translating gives CASTQGQGDNSPLHF.

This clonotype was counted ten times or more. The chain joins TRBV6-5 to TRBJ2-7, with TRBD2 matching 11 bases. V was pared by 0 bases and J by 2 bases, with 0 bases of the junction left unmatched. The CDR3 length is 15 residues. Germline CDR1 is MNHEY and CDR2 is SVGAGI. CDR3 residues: CASSYSTSGTYEQYF. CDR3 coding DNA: TGTGCCAGCAGTTACTCGACTAGCGGGACCTACGAGCAGTACTTC.

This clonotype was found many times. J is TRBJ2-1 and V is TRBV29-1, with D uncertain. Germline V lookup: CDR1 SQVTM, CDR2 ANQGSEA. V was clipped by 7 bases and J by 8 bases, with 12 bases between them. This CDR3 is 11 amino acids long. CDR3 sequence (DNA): TGCAGCGGGCGAGCAGGCTATGAGCAGTTCTTC. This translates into CSGRAGYEQFF.

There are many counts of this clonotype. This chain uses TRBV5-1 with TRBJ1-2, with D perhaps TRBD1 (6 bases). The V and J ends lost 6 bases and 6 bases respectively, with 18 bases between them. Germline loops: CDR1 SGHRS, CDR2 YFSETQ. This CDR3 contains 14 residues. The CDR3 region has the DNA TGCGCCAGCACCCAGACAGGAGGTTTCGATGGCTACACCTTC. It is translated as CASTQTGGFDGYTF.

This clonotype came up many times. CDR3 nucleotides: TGTGCCAGCAGTTCGAACAGCTTCTCTGGAAACACCATATATTTT. Translating it yields CASSSNSFSGNTIYF. The chain employs TRBV6-5 and TRBJ1-3, with no clear D. Trimming removed 4 bases from V and 0 bases from J, with 10 bases in between. Germline V gene data show CDR1 as MNHEY and CDR2 as SVGAGI. The CDR3 spans 15 residues.

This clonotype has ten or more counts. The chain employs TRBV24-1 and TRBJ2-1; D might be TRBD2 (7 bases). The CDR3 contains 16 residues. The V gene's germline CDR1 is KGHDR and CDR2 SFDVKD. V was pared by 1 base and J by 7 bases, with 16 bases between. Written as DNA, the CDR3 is TGTGCCACCAGTGATTTCGGGGGAGGGGGGATTAATGAGCAGTTCTTC. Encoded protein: CATSDFGGGGINEQFF.

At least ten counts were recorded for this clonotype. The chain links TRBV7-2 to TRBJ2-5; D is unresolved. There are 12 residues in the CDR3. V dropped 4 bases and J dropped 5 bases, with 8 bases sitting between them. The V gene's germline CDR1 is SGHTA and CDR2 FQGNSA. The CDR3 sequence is CASSWVGETQYF. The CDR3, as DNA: TGTGCCAGCAGCTGGGTTGGGGAGACCCAGTACTTC.

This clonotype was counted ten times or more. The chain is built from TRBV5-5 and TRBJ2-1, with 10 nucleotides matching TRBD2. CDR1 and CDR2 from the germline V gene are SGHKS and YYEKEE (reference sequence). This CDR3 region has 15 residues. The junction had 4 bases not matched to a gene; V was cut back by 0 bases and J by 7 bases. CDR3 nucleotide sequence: TGTGCCAGCAGCTTGGAGATAGCGGGGGGTAATGAGCAGTTCTTC. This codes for CASSLEIAGGNEQFF. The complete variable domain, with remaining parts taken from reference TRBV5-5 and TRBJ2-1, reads DAGVTQSPTHLIKTRGQQVTLRCSPISGHKSVSWYQQVLGQGPQFIFQYYEKEERGRGNFPDRFSARQFPNYSSELNVNALLLGDSALYLCASSLEIAGGNEQFFGPGTRLTVL.

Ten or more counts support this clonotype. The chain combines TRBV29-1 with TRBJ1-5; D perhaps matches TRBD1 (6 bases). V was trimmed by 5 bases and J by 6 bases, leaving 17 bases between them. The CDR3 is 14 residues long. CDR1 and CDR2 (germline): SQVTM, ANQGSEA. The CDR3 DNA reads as TGCAGCGTTTCAAGACAGGATGCCCTTCAGCCCCAGCATTTT. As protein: CSVSRQDALQPQHF.

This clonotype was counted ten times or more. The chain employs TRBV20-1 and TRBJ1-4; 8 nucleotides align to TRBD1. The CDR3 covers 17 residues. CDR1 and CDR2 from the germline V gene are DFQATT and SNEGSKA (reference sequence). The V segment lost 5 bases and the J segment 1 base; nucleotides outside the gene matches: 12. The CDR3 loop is CSAFTGTGPLTNEKLFF. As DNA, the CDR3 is TGCAGTGCTTTTACCGGGACAGGCCCGCTAACTAATGAAAAACTGTTTTTT.

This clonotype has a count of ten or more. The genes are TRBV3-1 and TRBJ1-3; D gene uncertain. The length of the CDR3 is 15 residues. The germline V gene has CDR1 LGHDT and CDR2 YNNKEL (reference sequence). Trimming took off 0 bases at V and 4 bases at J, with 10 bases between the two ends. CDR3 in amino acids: CASSQDPSSGNTIYF. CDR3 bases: TGTGCCAGCAGCCAAGACCCGTCCTCGGGAAACACCATATATTTT.

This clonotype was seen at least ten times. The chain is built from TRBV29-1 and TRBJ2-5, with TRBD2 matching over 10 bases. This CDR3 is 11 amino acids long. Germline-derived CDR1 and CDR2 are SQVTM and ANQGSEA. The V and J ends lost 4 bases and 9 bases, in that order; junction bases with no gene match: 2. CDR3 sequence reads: CSVGGTSAQYF. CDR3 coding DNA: TGCAGCGTTGGAGGGACTAGCGCCCAGTACTTC.

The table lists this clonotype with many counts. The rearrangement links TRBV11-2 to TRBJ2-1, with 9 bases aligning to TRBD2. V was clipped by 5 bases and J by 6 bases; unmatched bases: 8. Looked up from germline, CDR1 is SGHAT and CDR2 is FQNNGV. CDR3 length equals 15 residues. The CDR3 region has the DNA TGTGCCAGCAGCGTCCTAGCGGGATCCCCCAATGAGCAGTTCTTC. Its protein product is CASSVLAGSPNEQFF.

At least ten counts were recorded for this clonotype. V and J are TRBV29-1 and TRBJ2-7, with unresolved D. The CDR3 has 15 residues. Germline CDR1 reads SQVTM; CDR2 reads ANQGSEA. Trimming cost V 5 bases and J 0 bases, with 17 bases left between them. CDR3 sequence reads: CSVLGHPPSSYEQYF. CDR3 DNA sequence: TGCAGCGTTTTGGGTCATCCTCCTAGCTCCTACGAGCAGTACTTC.

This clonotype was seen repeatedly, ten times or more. The CDR3 loop reads CASSLGAGVHEQYF. The CDR3 DNA is TGTGCCAGCAGTTTAGGTGCAGGGGTCCACGAGCAGTACTTC. V gene TRBV12-3 or TRBV12-4 combines with J gene TRBJ2-7; D might be TRBD1 (6 bases). The CDR3 runs to 14 residues. Trimming took off 1 base at V and 5 bases at J, with 12 bases between the two ends.

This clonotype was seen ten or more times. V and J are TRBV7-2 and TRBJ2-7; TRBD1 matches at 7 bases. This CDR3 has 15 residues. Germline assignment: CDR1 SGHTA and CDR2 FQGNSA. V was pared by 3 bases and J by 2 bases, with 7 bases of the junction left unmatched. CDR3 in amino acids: CASSFGPQGAYEQYF. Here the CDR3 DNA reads TGTGCCAGCAGCTTCGGCCCTCAGGGGGCCTACGAGCAGTACTTC.

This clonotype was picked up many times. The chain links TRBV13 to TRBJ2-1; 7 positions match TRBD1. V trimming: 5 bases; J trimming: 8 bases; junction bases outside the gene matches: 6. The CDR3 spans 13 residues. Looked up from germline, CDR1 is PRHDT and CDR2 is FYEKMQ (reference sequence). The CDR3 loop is CASSHDRVDEQFF. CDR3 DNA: TGTGCCAGCAGCCACGACAGGGTTGATGAGCAGTTCTTC. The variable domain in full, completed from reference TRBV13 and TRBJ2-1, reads AAGVIQSPRHLIKEKRETATLKCYPIPRHDTVYWYQQGPGQDPQFLISFYEKMQSDKGSIPDRFSAQQFSDYHSELNMSSLELGDSALYFCASSHDRVDEQFFGPGTRLTVL.

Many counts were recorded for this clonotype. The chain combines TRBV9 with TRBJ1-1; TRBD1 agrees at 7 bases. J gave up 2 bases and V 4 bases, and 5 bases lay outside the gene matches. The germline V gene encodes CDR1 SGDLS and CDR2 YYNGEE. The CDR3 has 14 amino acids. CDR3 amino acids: CASSPGDSNTEAFF. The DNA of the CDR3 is TGTGCCAGCAGCCCCGGGGACAGCAACACTGAAGCTTTCTTT.

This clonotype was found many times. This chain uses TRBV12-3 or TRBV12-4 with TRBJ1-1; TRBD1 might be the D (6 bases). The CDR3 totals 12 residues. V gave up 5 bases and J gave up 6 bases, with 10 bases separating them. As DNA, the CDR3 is TGTGCCAGCAGTACGGGGGCATCTGAAGCTTTCTTT. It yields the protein CASSTGASEAFF.

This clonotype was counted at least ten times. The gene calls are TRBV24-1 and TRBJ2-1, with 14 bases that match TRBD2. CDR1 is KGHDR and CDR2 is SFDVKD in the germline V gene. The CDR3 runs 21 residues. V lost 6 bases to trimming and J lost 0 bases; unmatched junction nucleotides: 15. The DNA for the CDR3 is TGTGCCACCAGTCCGACAACCCCCGGGACTAGCGGGAGATTCTCCTACAATGAGCAGTTCTTC. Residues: CATSPTTPGTSGRFSYNEQFF.

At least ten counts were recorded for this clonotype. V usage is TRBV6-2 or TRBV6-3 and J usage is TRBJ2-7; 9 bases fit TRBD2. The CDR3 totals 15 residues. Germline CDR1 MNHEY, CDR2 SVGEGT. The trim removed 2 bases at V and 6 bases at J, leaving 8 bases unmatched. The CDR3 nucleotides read TGTGCCAGCAGTTACGGAGCGGGAGGCCCGGCCGAGCAGTACTTC. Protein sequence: CASSYGAGGPAEQYF.

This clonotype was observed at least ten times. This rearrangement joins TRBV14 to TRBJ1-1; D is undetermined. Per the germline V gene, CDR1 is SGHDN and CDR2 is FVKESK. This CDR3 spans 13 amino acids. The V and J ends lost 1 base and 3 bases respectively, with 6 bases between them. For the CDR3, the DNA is TGTGCCAGCAGCCAAGTCTTGGACACTGAAGCTTTCTTT. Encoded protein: CASSQVLDTEAFF.

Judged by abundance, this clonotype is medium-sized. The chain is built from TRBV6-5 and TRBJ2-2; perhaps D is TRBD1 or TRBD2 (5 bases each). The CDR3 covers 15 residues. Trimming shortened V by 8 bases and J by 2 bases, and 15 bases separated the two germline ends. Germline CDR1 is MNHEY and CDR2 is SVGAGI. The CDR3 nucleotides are TGTGCCAGCTTCCGACGAGGGGAAAACACCGGGGAGCTGTTTTTT. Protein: CASFRRGENTGELFF.

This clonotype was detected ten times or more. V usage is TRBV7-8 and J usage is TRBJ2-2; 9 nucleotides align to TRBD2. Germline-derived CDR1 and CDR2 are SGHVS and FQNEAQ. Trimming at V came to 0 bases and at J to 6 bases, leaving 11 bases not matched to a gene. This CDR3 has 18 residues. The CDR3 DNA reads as TGTGCCAGCAGCTTAGCGGGGTATAGCGGGAGTCTCTCCGGGGAGCTGTTTTTT. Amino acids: CASSLAGYSGSLSGELFF.

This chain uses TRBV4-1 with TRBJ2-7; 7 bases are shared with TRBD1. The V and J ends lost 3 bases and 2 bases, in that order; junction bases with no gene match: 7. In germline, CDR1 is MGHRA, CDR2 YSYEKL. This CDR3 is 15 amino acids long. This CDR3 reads CASSHGDSSPYEQYF. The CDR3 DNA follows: TGCGCCAGCAGCCATGGGGACAGTAGCCCCTACGAGCAGTACTTC.